This TCR beta chain was found in a study of CD8 T cells in ankylosing spondylitis. Study results and limitations: Within matched ankylosing spondylitis synovial fluid, disease-linked clones were reportedly significantly enriched. A subset of motif variants has previously been described in the synovial fluid and blood of reactive arthritis. A TCR beta motif made of 7 to 9 highly homologous variants seemed typical of ankylosing spondylitis blood.

This clonotype was recorded many times. Its target is not known. TCRdb fed the 5' RACE reads into MiXCR, producing one record per CDR3 protein. The table includes 350,000 or so distinct CDR3 sequences, about 9.9% detected once. Material for sequencing was blood, either unsorted or a sorted T cell fraction (not recorded which). The TCR originated in a female donor with ankylosing spondylitis or in good health (not recorded which).

The CDR3 region is CASSVGSGGKGTEAFF. The CDR3 DNA is TGTGCCAGCAGCGTGGGATCGGGCGGAAAGGGGACTGAAGCTTTCTTT. The chain employs TRBV9 and TRBJ1-1, with D perhaps TRBD1 (5 bases). The CDR3 has 16 amino acids. V lost 2 bases, J lost 5 bases, and 19 bases lay in between. Germline values: CDR1 SGDLS, CDR2 YYNGEE.